This TCR beta chain was observed in a study of blood T cells in healthy people across ages. The wider study: Template switching captured about one barcoded beta molecule per two T cells.

Trimming took off 1 base at V and 7 bases at J, with 8 bases between the two ends. The CDR3 extends over 12 amino acids. Looked up from germline, CDR1 is SEHNR and CDR2 is FQNEAQ (reference sequence). A second PCR, run for about 7 to 11 cycles, used a sample-barcoded 5' primer plus a J-beta primer mix. TCRdb ran MiXCR on the 5' RACE reads and lists one entry per CDR3 protein. The data hold about 1.6 million distinct CDR3 sequences, with about 35% observed a single time. This clonotype has only a few counts. Its antigen remains unidentified. General study results and limits: Unsorted PBMCs prevented conclusive naive versus antigen-experienced comparison.

This clonotype was sampled from a woman in her twenties or thirties in good health. The chain couples TRBV7-9 to TRBJ2-7; unclear D gene. The specimen was blood. Written as DNA, the CDR3 is TGTGCCAGCAGCTTAGAACAGCGAGAGCAGTACTTC. As protein: CASSLEQREQYF.